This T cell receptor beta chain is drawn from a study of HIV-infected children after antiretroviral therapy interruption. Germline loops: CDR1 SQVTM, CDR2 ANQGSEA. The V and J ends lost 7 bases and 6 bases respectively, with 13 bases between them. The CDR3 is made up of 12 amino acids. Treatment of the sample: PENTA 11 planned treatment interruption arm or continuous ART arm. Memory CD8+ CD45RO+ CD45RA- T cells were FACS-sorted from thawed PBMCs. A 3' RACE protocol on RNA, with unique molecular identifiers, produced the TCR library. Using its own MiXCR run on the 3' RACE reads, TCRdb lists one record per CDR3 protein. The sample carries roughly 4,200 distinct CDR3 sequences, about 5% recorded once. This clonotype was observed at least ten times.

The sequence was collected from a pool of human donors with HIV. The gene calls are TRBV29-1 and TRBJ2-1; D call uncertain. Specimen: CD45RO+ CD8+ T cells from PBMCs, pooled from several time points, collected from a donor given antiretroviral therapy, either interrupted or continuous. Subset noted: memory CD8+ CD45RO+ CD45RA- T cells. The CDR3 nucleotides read TGCAGCGCCCCTTCCCTCTCCAATGAGCAGTTCTTC. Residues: CSAPSLSNEQFF.